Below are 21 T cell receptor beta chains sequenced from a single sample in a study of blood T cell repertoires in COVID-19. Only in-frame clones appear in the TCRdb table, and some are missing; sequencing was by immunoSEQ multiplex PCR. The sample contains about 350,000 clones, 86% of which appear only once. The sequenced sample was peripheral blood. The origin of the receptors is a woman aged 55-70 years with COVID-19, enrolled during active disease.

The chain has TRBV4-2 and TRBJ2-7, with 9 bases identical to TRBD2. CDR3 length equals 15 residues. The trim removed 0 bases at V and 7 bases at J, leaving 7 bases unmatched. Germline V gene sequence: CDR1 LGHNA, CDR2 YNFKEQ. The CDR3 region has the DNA TGTGCCAGCAGCCAAGATCTAGCGGGGAGGCTGGAGCAGTACTTC. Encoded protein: CASSQDLAGRLEQYF.

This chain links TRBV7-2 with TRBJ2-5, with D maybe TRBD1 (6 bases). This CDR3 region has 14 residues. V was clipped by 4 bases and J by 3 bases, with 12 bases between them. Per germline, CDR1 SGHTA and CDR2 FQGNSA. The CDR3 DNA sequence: TGTGCCAGCAGCTCCGGACAGATTAAAGAGACCCAGTACTTC. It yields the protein CASSSGQIKETQYF.

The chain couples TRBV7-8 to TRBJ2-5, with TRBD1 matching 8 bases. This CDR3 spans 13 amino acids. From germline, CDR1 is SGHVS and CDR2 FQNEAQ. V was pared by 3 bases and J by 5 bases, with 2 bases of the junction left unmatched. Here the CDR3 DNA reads TGTGCCAGCAGCTTCGGACAGGGTGAGACCCAGTACTTC. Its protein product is CASSFGQGETQYF.

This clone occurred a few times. CDR3 coding DNA: TGTGCCAGCAGCCGTCTACAGGGAGAATATGTCACTGAAGCTTTCTTT. It translates to CASSRLQGEYVTEAFF. The V and J genes are TRBV3-1 (or the pseudogene TRBV3-2) and TRBJ1-1; D might be TRBD1 (6 bases). Trimming removed 4 bases at V and 4 bases at J, with 19 bases between. The germline V gene has CDR1 LGHDT and CDR2 YNNKEL (reference sequence). The CDR3 consists of 16 residues.

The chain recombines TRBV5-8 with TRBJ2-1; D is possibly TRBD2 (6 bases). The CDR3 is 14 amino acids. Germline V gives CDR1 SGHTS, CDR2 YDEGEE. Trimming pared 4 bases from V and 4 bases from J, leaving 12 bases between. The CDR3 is CASSPGTPYNEQFF. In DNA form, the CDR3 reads TGTGCCAGCAGCCCCGGGACTCCTTACAATGAGCAGTTCTTC.

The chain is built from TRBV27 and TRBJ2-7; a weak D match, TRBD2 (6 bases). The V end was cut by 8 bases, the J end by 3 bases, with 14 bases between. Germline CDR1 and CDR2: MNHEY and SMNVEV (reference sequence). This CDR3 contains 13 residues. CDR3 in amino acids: CASRVGGDYEQYF. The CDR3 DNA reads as TGTGCCAGCCGGGTGGGGGGTGACTACGAGCAGTACTTC.

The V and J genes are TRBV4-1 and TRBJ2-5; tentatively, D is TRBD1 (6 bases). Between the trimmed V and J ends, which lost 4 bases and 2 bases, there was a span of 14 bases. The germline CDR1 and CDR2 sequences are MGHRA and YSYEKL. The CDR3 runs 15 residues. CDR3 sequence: CASSPQGTGQETQYF. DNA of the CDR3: TGCGCCAGCAGCCCGCAGGGGACCGGGCAAGAGACCCAGTACTTC.

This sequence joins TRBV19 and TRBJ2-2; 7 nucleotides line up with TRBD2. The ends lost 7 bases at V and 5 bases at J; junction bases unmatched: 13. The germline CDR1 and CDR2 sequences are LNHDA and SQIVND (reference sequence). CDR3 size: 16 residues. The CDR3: CASTEGGGGWTGELFF. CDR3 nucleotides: TGTGCCAGTACGGAGGGCGGGGGAGGATGGACCGGGGAGCTGTTTTTT.

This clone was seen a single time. The CDR3 spells CASSSTLDTIYF. In DNA form, the CDR3 reads TGTGCCAGCAGCTCAACTTTAGACACCATATATTTT. V gene TRBV5-6 combines with J gene TRBJ1-3; D call uncertain. The CDR3 is 12 residues long. Germline-derived CDR1 and CDR2 are SGHDT and YYEEEE. Trimming removed 3 bases at V and 8 bases at J, with 9 bases between. The complete variable domain, with remaining parts taken from reference TRBV5-6 and TRBJ1-3, reads DAGVTQSPTHLIKTRGQQVTLRCSPKSGHDTVSWYQQALGQGPQFIFQYYEEEERQRGNFPDRFSGHQFPNYSSELNVNALLLGDSALYLCASSSTLDTIYFGEGSWLTVV.

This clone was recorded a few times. The CDR3 DNA reads TGTGCCAGTAGTACCTTTATGAACACTGAAGCTTTCTTT. Translation: CASSTFMNTEAFF. The chain carries TRBV19 and TRBJ1-1, with D unresolved. V lost 4 bases and J lost 0, with 6 bases in between. Germline values: CDR1 LNHDA, CDR2 SQIVND (reference sequence). This CDR3 has 13 residues.

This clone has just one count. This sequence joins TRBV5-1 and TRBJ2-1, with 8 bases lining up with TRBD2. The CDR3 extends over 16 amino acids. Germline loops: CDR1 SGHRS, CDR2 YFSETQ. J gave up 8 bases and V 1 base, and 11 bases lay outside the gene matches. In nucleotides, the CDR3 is TGCGCCAGCAGCTTGATTATCGCCGGGGGGGCCGATGAGCAGTTCTTC. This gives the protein CASSLIIAGGADEQFF. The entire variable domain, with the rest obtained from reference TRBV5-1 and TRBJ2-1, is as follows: KAGVTQTPRYLIKTRGQQVTLSCSPISGHRSVSWYQQTPGQGLQFLFEYFSETQRNKGNFPGRFSGRQFSNSRSEMNVSTLELGDSALYLCASSLIIAGGADEQFFGPGTRLTVL.

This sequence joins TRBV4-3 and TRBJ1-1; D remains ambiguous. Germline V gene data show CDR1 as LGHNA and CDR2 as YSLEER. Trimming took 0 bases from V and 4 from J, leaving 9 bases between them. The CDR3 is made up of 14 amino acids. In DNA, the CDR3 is TGCGCCAGCAGCCAAGATCAGGCAGGCACTGAAGCTTTCTTT. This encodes CASSQDQAGTEAFF.

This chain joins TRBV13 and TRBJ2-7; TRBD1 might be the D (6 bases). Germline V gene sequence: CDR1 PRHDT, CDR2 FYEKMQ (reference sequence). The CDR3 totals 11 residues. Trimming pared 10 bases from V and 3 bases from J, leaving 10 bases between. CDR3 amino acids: CATNRVYEQYF. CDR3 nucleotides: TGTGCCACCAACAGGGTCTACGAGCAGTACTTC.

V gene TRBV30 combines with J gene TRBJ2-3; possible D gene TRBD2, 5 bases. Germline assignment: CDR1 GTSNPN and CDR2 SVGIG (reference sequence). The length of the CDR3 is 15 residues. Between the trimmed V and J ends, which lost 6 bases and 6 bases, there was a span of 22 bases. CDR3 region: CACGAAGRNQDTQYF. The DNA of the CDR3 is TGTGCCTGTGGTGCGGCGGGTCGGAATCAGGATACGCAGTATTTT.

In DNA, the CDR3 is TGTGCCAGCAGCTTGGAGACCCTAGGCACAGATACGCAGTATTTT. It translates to CASSLETLGTDTQYF. The genes are TRBV5-8 and TRBJ2-3; no reliable D call. This CDR3 has 15 amino acids. Between the trimmed V and J ends, which lost 0 bases and 1 base, there was a span of 9 bases. In germline, CDR1 is SGHTS, CDR2 YDEGEE.

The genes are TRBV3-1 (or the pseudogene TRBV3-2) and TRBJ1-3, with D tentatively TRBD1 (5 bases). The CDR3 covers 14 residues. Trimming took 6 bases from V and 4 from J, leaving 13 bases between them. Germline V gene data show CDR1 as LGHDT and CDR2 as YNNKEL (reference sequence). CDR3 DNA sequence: TGTGCCAGCAGTCGCCCGGGGGTCGGAAACACCATATATTTT. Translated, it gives CASSRPGVGNTIYF.

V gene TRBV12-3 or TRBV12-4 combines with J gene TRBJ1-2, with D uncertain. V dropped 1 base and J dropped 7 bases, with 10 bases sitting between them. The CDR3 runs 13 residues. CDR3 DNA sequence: TGTGCCAGCAGTTTAGACACCTGGAGTGGCTACACCTTC. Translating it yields CASSLDTWSGYTF.

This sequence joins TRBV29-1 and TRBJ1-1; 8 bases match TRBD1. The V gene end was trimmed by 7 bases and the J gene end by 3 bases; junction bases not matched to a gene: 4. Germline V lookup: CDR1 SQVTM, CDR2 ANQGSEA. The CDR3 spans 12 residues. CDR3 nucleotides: TGCAGCGCAAAACAGGGGGACACTGAAGCTTTCTTT. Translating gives CSAKQGDTEAFF.

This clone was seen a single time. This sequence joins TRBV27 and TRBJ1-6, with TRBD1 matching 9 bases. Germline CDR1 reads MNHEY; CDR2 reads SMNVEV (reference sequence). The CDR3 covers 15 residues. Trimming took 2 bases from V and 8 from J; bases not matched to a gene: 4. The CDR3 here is CASSLGDRDDSPLHF. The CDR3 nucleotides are TGTGCCAGCAGTTTAGGGGACAGGGACGATTCACCCCTCCACTTT.

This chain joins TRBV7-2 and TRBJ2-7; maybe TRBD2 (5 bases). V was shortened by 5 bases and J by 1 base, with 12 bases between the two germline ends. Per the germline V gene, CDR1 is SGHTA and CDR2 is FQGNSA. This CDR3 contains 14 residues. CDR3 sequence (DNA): TGTGCCAGCAGCCACCTCCGGAGGTCCTACGAGCAGTACTTC. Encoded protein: CASSHLRRSYEQYF.

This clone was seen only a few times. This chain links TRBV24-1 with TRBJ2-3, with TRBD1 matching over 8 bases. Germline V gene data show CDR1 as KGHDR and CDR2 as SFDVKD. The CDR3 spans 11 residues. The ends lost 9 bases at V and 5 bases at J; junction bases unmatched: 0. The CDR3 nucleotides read TGTGCCACCGGACAGGGAGATACGCAGTATTTT. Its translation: CATGQGDTQYF.